These 22 T cell receptor beta chains came from one sample sequenced in a study of T-cell reconstitution after alpha-beta-depleted transplantation in children. Unique molecular identifiers were incorporated into the prepared TCRbeta library. One entry per CDR3 protein, called by TCRdb with MiXCR from the PCR reads. Of fewer than 35,000 distinct CDR3 sequences listed, over 15% are singletons. The specimen was PBMCs, mostly from graft donor cells, collected 60 days after TCRalphabeta/CD19-depleted stem cell transplant. The receptors originated from a male patient between 2 and 15 years old who had a stem cell transplant for acute lymphoblastic leukemia, so the T cells may come from the graft donor.

The sample holds many counts of this clonotype. The chain links TRBV10-3 to TRBJ1-2; TRBD1 agrees at 11 bases. The V segment lost 6 bases and the J segment 7 bases; nucleotides outside the gene matches: 10. Looked up from germline, CDR1 is ENHRY and CDR2 is SYGVKD. The CDR3 length is 15 residues. DNA for the CDR3: TGTGCCATCAGCGGAGGACAGGGGGCGCTTGGTGGCTACACCTTC. Protein product: CAISGGQGALGGYTF.

This clonotype was observed a few times. The genes are TRBV27 and TRBJ2-7; the match to TRBD1 covers 9 bases. The ends lost 5 bases at V and 12 bases at J; junction bases unmatched: 14. Germline CDR1 and CDR2: MNHEY and SMNVEV (reference sequence). This CDR3 spans 14 amino acids. The CDR3 DNA follows: TGTGCCAGCAGTCCCACCTTTGGGTCGGGACAGGGGTACTTC. This encodes CASSPTFGSGQGYF.

In this sample, this clonotype turned up many times. This chain connects TRBV28 to TRBJ2-7; no clear D. This CDR3 region has 16 residues. The germline CDR1 and CDR2 sequences are MDHEN and SYDVKM. The germline V and J ends were trimmed by 7 bases and 5 bases, with 24 bases remaining between them. CDR3 protein: CASNRRNGRWLNEQYF. The CDR3 DNA follows: TGTGCCAGCAACCGGCGTAACGGAAGGTGGTTGAACGAGCAGTACTTC.

This clonotype was found a few times. The rearrangement joins TRBV20-1 to TRBJ2-7, with 7 bases aligning to TRBD2. The CDR3 length is 15 residues. Trimming removed 0 bases from V and 5 bases from J; junction bases left unmatched: 10. Germline assignment: CDR1 DFQATT and CDR2 SNEGSKA (reference sequence). CDR3 region: CSARDPPGGVHEQYF. The CDR3 DNA reads TGCAGTGCTAGAGATCCACCGGGAGGTGTCCACGAGCAGTACTTC.

This clonotype was observed a few times. The chain's CDR3 is CASSYGQGGTEAFF. CDR3 DNA sequence: TGTGCCAGCAGTTACGGGCAGGGAGGGACTGAAGCTTTCTTT. The chain links TRBV6-5 to TRBJ1-1, with a possible D match to TRBD1 (5 bases). Trimming left V 2 bases short and J 5 bases short, with 12 bases between. The length of the CDR3 is 14 residues. The germline CDR1 and CDR2 sequences are MNHEY and SVGAGI.

This clonotype was observed at least ten times. This chain connects TRBV6-1 to TRBJ2-5; TRBD2 is a possible D gene (5 bases). V lost 8 bases to trimming and J lost 5 bases, with 15 bases between them. CDR1 is MNHNS and CDR2 is SASEGT in the germline V gene. The CDR3 is made up of 13 amino acids. The CDR3 coding sequence is TGTGCCAGCGGTGCCGCCGGGGATGAGACCCAGTACTTC. Protein product: CASGAAGDETQYF.

This clonotype was seen at least ten times. The rearrangement links TRBV6-5 to TRBJ2-7; TRBD1 matches at 7 bases. The CDR3 contains 14 residues. The germline V gene has CDR1 MNHEY and CDR2 SVGAGI. V lost 8 bases, J lost 4 bases, and 11 bases stayed unmatched. This chain's CDR3 is CASAPTGSRYEQYF. CDR3 DNA sequence: TGTGCCAGCGCCCCGACAGGGAGTAGGTACGAGCAGTACTTC.

This clonotype has a count of ten or more. This chain's CDR3 is CSASPAGFMNTEAFF. As DNA, the CDR3 is TGCAGTGCTTCCCCCGCGGGATTCATGAACACTGAAGCTTTCTTT. This sequence joins TRBV20-1 and TRBJ1-1; unclear D gene. The CDR3 covers 15 residues. Germline values: CDR1 DFQATT, CDR2 SNEGSKA (reference sequence). Between the trimmed V and J ends, which lost 5 bases and 0 bases, there was a span of 16 bases.

There are many counts of this clonotype. The V and J genes are TRBV7-2 and TRBJ1-5, with TRBD1 as a possible D gene (6 bases). Germline CDR1 is SGHTA and CDR2 is FQGNSA. Trimming took off 5 bases at V and 5 bases at J, with 22 bases between the two ends. This CDR3 has 17 residues. CDR3 amino acids: CASSQSWGQQGDQPQHF. CDR3 in DNA: TGTGCCAGCAGCCAGAGTTGGGGACAACAAGGGGATCAGCCCCAGCATTTT.

DNA for the CDR3: TGTGCCAGCAGCTTAGCAACTAGCGGGAGCGGATTATTCGAGCAGTACTTC. As protein: CASSLATSGSGLFEQYF. This chain uses TRBV7-2 with TRBJ2-7, with 11 bases fitting TRBD2. The V gene end was trimmed by 0 bases and the J gene end by 6 bases; junction bases not matched to a gene: 10. The CDR3 loop spans 17 amino acids. Germline CDR1 and CDR2: SGHTA and FQGNSA.

In its sample, this clonotype was seen a few times. V gene TRBV5-1 combines with J gene TRBJ2-1, with 8 bases aligning to TRBD2. CDR1 and CDR2 (germline): SGHRS, YFSETQ. Losses at the gene ends were 0 bases for V and 5 bases for J; bases not matched to a gene: 7. CDR3 length: 16 residues. CDR3 bases: TGCGCCAGCAGCTTGGGGGCCGGGACTAGAGACAATGAGCAGTTCTTC. It is translated as CASSLGAGTRDNEQFF.

The chain has TRBV5-1 and TRBJ1-2; D not certain. Looked up from germline, CDR1 is SGHRS and CDR2 is YFSETQ. The ends were cut back, 3 bases at V and 6 bases at J, with 9 bases in the middle. The CDR3 has 12 residues. This CDR3 reads CASSSSMNGYTF. CDR3 sequence (DNA): TGCGCCAGCAGCTCGTCAATGAATGGCTACACCTTC.

The V gene is TRBV7-9, the J gene TRBJ2-2, with TRBD2 identical over 7 bases. The CDR3 has 15 residues. With V trimmed by 3 bases and J by 8 bases, 9 bases remained unmatched. Looked up from germline, CDR1 is SEHNR and CDR2 is FQNEAQ (reference sequence). CDR3 in amino acids: CASSFLAGETGELFF. CDR3 nucleotides: TGTGCCAGCAGCTTTCTCGCGGGAGAGACGGGGGAGCTGTTTTTT.

This clonotype was detected ten times or more. The chain is built from TRBV7-2 and TRBJ2-7; D unclear. V gave up 5 bases and J gave up 0 bases, with 14 bases separating them. The length of the CDR3 is 15 residues. CDR1 SGHTA and CDR2 FQGNSA come from the germline V gene. The CDR3 nucleotides are TGTGCCAGCAGCCGCGATAAGGACCGCTCCTACGAGCAGTACTTC. Translated: CASSRDKDRSYEQYF.

The genes are TRBV5-1 and TRBJ2-4; D remains unclear. The V end was cut by 1 base, the J end by 0 bases, with 14 bases between. Germline V gene sequence: CDR1 SGHRS, CDR2 YFSETQ. There are 17 residues in the CDR3. The DNA for the CDR3 is TGCGCCAGCAGCTTGAGCTCTAGTTTACTAGCCAAAAACATTCAGTACTTC. This encodes CASSLSSSLLAKNIQYF. Based on the CDR3 plus reference TRBV5-1 and TRBJ2-4, the full variable domain is KAGVTQTPRYLIKTRGQQVTLSCSPISGHRSVSWYQQTPGQGLQFLFEYFSETQRNKGNFPGRFSGRQFSNSRSEMNVSTLELGDSALYLCASSLSSSLLAKNIQYFGAGTRLSVL.

Many counts were recorded for this clonotype. This chain connects TRBV5-8 to TRBJ1-4; D not certain. V was trimmed by 6 bases and J by 7 bases, leaving 13 bases between them. From germline, CDR1 is SGHTS and CDR2 YDEGEE. The CDR3 runs to 13 residues. The CDR3 DNA reads TGTGCCAGCACCCCTAGGCCGATTGAAAAACTGTTTTTT. It codes for CASTPRPIEKLFF.

The genes are TRBV27 and TRBJ2-1, with no clear D. Per germline, CDR1 MNHEY and CDR2 SMNVEV (reference sequence). CDR3 length: 13 amino acids. Trimming left V 3 bases short and J 9 bases short, with 12 bases between. The CDR3 region is CASSFVSSGEQFF. For the CDR3, the DNA is TGTGCCAGCAGTTTCGTGAGTAGTGGTGAGCAGTTCTTC.

This clonotype was detected many times. The chain couples TRBV20-1 to TRBJ2-6, with unresolved D. The CDR3 loop spans 14 amino acids. The ends were cut back, 1 base at V and 0 bases at J, with 4 bases in the middle. The germline V gene has CDR1 DFQATT and CDR2 SNEGSKA (reference sequence). Here the CDR3 DNA reads TGCAGTGCTAGAGGGCACTCTGGGGCCAACGTCCTGACTTTC. Encoded protein: CSARGHSGANVLTF.

The chain is built from TRBV5-5 and TRBJ2-1; 8 bases fit TRBD1. The germline V gene has CDR1 SGHKS and CDR2 YYEKEE (reference sequence). V trimming: 5 bases; J trimming: 6 bases; junction bases outside the gene matches: 10. The CDR3 runs to 15 residues. CDR3 protein: CASRETGGPSNEQFF. DNA of the CDR3: TGTGCCAGCAGAGAAACAGGGGGGCCGTCCAATGAGCAGTTCTTC.

In its sample, this clonotype was seen a few times. The chain recombines TRBV12-3 or TRBV12-4 with TRBJ1-5; TRBD1 aligns across 8 bases. Trimming removed 1 base from V and 7 bases from J; junction bases left unmatched: 6. The CDR3 consists of 15 residues. CDR3 DNA sequence: TGTGCCAGCAGTTTAGGACAGGGGTCGGGACAGCCCCAGCATTTT. Protein sequence: CASSLGQGSGQPQHF.

The chain links TRBV7-9 to TRBJ1-2; 8 bases line up with TRBD1. The CDR3 spans 15 residues. Trimming cost V 5 bases and J 6 bases; bases outside gene matches: 11. Germline CDR1 is SEHNR and CDR2 is FQNEAQ (reference sequence). CDR3 region: CASSPSSRGRNGYTF. As DNA, the CDR3 is TGTGCCAGCAGCCCCTCCTCCAGGGGGCGGAATGGCTACACCTTC.

This sequence joins TRBV28 and TRBJ2-7; TRBD1 might be the D (5 bases). V lost 7 bases to trimming and J lost 1 base, with 17 bases between them. The CDR3 is made up of 15 amino acids. Germline CDR1 and CDR2: MDHEN and SYDVKM. This chain's CDR3 is CASNGANTKSYEQYF. CDR3 coding DNA: TGTGCCAGCAATGGGGCTAATACCAAATCCTACGAGCAGTACTTC.